This TCR beta chain was profiled in a study of OX40 agonist ivuxolimab in advanced cancers. Measured with immunoSEQ multiplex PCR; TCRdb has only the in-frame clones, and not every one. Here the sample spans about 100,000 clones, about 80% being singletons. This CDR3 has 14 amino acids. V was shortened by 3 bases and J by 4 bases, with 11 bases between the two germline ends. In germline, CDR1 is SGHRS, CDR2 YFSETQ. V is TRBV5-1 and J is TRBJ2-1; possible D gene TRBD1, 7 bases. The TCR sequence derives from an adult with an advanced solid tumor such as melanoma, head and neck, liver or kidney cancer. The specimen comprised CD4+ or CD8+ T cells sorted from blood, sampled in a trial of the OX40 agonist ivuxolimab. CDR3 region: CASSWGDSYNEQFF. CDR3 nucleotides: TGCGCCAGCAGCTGGGGGGACAGTTACAATGAGCAGTTCTTC. The whole variable domain, filled in from reference TRBV5-1 and TRBJ2-1, reads KAGVTQTPRYLIKTRGQQVTLSCSPISGHRSVSWYQQTPGQGLQFLFEYFSETQRNKGNFPGRFSGRQFSNSRSEMNVSTLELGDSALYLCASSWGDSYNEQFFGPGTRLTVL.